This TCR beta chain was retrieved from a study of cytomegalovirus exposure and HLA in healthy donors. Findings and caveats of the study: Altogether, some 170 TCR beta chains were recorded as cytomegalovirus-associated. Most TCR sequences showed up rarely, but some public TCRs showed up in many donors.

As for this clone: Its antigen is undetermined.

In germline, CDR1 is LNHNV, CDR2 YYDKDF (reference sequence). The CDR3 consists of 14 residues. V was trimmed by 0 bases and J by 15 bases, leaving 18 bases between them. Libraries were prepared by immunoSEQ multiplex PCR; TCRdb keeps only in-frame clonotypes and omits some of them. This table has 200,000 or so clones, around nine tenths appearing once. The genes are TRBV15 and TRBJ2-1; a weak D match, TRBD2 (6 bases). The sample comprised PBMCs. The TCR comes from a woman aged 18 to 35 in good health and CMV-seronegative. CDR3 DNA sequence: TGTGCCACCAGCAGAGAGGAAGTGCCCGGAGGGACGTTCTTC. This sequence encodes CATSREEVPGGTFF.